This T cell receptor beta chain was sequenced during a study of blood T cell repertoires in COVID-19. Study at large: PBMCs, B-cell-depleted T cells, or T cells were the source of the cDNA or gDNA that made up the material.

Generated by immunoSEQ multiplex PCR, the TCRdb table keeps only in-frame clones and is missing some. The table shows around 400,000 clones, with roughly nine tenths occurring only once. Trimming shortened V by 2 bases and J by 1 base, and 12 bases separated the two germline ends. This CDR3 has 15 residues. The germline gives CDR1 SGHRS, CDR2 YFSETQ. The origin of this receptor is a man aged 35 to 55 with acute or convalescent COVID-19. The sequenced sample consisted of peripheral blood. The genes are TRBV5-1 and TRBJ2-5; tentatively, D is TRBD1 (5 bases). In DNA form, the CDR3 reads TGCGCCAGCAGCTTTGTAAGGGGTAGCCAAGAGACCCAGTACTTC. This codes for CASSFVRGSQETQYF. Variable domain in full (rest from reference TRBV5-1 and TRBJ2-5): KAGVTQTPRYLIKTRGQQVTLSCSPISGHRSVSWYQQTPGQGLQFLFEYFSETQRNKGNFPGRFSGRQFSNSRSEMNVSTLELGDSALYLCASSFVRGSQETQYFGPGTRLLVL.